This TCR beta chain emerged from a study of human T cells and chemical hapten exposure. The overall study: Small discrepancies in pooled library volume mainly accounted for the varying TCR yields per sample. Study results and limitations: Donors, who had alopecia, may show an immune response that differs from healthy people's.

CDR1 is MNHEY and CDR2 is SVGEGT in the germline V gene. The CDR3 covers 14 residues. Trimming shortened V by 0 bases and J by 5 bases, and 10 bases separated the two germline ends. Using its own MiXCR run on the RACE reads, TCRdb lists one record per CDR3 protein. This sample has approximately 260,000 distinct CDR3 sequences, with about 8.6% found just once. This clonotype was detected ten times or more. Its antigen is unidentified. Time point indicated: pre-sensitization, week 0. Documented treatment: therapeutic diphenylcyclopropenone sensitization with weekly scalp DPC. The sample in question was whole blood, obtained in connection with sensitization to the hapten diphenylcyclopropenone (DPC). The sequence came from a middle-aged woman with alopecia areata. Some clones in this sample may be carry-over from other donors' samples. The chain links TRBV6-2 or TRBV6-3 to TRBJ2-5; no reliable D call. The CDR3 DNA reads TGTGCCAGCAGTTACTCCAAGGGCCTGGAGACCCAGTACTTC. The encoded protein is CASSYSKGLETQYF.